This T cell receptor beta chain emerged from a study of T cell responses to AZD1222 COVID-19 vaccine. Study conclusions and caveats: No repertoire was sampled before or during the peak T cell response, only after it. Donors were chiefly white British, with a greater number of females, and clonal diversity was perhaps underestimated. It was only a handful of AZD1222 recipients who were seropositive at baseline. Per reports, nearly half of all spike-specific TCRs target regions that are unmutated in variants.

This clone appeared once. The antigen is unknown. The protocol was immunoSEQ multiplex PCR, while the TCRdb copy is restricted to in-frame clones and leaves out a portion. The sample contains 90,000 to 100,000 clones, 75% to 90% of which appear only once. The germline V gene encodes CDR1 SGHAT and CDR2 FQNNGV. This CDR3 has 14 residues. V trimming: 5 bases; J trimming: 5 bases; junction bases outside the gene matches: 8. Sequencing was performed on peripheral blood, taken on day 0 of AZD1222 vaccination. The TCR comes from an adult in good health. J is TRBJ1-2 and V is TRBV11-2; 7 bases are shared with TRBD1. CDR3 coding DNA: TGTGCCAGCAGCCCGACCGAGACAGGGTATGGCTACACCTTC. Translation: CASSPTETGYGYTF.